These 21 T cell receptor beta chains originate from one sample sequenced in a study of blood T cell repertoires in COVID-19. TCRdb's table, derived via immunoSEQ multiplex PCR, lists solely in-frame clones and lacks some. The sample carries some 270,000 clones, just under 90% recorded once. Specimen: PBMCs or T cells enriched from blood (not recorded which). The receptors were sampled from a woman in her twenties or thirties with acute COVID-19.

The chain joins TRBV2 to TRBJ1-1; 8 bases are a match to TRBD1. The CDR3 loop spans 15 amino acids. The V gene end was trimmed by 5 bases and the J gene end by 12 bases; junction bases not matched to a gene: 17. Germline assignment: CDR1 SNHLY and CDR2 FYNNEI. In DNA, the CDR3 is TGTGCCAGCAGTCAGGGGACAGGAGGCTATGGTTCGTCTTTCTTT. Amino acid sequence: CASSQGTGGYGSSFF.

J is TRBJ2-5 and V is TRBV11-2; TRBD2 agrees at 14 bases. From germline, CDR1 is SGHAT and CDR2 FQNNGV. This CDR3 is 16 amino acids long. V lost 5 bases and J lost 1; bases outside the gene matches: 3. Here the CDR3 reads CASSPGTSGGQETQYF. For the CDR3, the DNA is TGTGCCAGCAGCCCAGGGACTAGCGGGGGCCAAGAGACCCAGTACTTC.

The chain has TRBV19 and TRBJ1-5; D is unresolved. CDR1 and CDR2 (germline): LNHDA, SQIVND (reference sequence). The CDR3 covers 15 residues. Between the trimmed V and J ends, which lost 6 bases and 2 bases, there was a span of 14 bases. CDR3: CASSPGRVGNQPQHF. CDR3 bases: TGTGCCAGTAGCCCTGGCCGGGTTGGCAATCAGCCCCAGCATTTT.

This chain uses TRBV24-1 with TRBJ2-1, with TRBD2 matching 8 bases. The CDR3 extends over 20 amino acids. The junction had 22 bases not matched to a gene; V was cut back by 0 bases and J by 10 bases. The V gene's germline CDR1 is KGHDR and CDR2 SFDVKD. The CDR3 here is CATSDLRNKNGRAEDEEQFF. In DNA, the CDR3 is TGTGCCACCAGTGATTTGCGGAATAAAAACGGGAGGGCCGAAGATGAGGAGCAGTTCTTC.

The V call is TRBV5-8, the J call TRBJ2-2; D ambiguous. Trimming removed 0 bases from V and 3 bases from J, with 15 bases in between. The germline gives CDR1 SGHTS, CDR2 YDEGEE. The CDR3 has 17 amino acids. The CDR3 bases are TGTGCCAGCAGCTTGGGTCCGATATCGGGTTACACCGGGGAGCTGTTTTTT. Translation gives CASSLGPISGYTGELFF.

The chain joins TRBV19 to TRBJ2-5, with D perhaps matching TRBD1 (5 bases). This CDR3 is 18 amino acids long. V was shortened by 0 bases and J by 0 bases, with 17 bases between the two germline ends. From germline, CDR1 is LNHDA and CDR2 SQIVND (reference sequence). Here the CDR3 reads CASSIDGFGAGYQETQYF. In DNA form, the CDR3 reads TGTGCCAGTAGTATAGACGGATTTGGGGCCGGGTACCAAGAGACCCAGTACTTC.

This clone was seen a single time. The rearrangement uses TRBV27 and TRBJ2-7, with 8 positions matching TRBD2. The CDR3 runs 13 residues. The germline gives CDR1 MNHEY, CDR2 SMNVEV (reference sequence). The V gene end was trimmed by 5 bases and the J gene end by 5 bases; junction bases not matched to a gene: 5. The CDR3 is CASSPGTSHEQYF. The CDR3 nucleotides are TGTGCCAGCAGTCCCGGGACTAGTCACGAGCAGTACTTC.

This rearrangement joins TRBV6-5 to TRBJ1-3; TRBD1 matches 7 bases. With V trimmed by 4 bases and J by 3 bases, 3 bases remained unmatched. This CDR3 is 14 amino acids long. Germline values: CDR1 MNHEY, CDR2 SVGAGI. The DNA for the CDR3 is TGTGCCAGCAGTTCCAGGGGGATTGGAAACACCATATATTTT. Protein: CASSSRGIGNTIYF.

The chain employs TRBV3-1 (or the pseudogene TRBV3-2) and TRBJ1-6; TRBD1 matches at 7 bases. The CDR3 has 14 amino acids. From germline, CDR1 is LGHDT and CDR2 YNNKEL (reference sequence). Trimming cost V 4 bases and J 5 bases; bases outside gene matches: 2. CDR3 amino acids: CASSLGQNNSPLHF. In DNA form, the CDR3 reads TGTGCCAGCAGCCTGGGACAGAATAATTCACCCCTCCACTTT.

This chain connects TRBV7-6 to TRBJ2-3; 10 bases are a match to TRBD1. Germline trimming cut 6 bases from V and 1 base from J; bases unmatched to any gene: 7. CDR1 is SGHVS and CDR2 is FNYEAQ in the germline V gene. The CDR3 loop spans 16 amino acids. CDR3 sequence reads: CASSWDRGLGTDTQYF. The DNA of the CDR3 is TGTGCCAGCAGTTGGGACAGGGGTCTTGGCACAGATACGCAGTATTTT.

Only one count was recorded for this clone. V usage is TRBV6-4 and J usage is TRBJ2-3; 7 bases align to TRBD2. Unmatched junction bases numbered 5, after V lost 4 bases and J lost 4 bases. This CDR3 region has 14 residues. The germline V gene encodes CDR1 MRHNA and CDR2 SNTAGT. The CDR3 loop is CASSVGGSADTQYF. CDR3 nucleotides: TGTGCCAGCAGTGTTGGCGGGAGCGCAGATACGCAGTATTTT.

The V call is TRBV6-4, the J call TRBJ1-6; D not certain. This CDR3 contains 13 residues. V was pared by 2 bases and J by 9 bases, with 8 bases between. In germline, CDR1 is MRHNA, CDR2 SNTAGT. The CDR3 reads CASSDTPSSPLHF. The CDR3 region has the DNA TGTGCCAGCAGTGACACCCCCAGTTCACCCCTCCACTTT.

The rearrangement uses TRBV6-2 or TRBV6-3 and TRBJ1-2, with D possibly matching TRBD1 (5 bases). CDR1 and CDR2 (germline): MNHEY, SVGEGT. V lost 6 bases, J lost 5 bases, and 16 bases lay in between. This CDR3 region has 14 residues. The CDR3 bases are TGTGCCAGCAGCCGCGAGGGAGGGGTTTATGGCTACACCTTC. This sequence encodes CASSREGGVYGYTF.

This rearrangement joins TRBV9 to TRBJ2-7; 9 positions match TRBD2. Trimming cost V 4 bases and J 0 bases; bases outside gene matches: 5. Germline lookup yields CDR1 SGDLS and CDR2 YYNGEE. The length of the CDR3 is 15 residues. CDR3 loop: CASSSSSGSSYEQYF. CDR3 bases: TGTGCCAGCAGCTCGAGTAGCGGGAGCTCCTACGAGCAGTACTTC.

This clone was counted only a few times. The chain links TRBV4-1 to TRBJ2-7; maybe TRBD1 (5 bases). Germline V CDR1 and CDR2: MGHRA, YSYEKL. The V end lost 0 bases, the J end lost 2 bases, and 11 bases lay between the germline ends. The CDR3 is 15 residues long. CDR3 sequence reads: CASSQEGAGTYEQYF. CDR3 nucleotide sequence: TGCGCCAGCAGCCAAGAAGGGGCAGGGACCTACGAGCAGTACTTC.

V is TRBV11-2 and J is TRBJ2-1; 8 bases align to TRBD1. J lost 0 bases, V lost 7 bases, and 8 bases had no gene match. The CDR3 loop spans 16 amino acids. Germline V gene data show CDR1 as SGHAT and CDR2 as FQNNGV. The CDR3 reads CASTPGGGSSYNEQFF. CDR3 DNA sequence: TGTGCCAGCACCCCAGGGGGCGGTAGCTCCTACAATGAGCAGTTCTTC.

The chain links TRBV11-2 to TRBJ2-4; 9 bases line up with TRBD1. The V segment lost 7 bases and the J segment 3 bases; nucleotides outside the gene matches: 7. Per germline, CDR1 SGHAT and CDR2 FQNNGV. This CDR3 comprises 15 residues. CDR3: CASTRTGAFKNIQYF. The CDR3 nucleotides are TGTGCCAGCACCCGGACAGGGGCCTTCAAAAACATTCAGTACTTC.

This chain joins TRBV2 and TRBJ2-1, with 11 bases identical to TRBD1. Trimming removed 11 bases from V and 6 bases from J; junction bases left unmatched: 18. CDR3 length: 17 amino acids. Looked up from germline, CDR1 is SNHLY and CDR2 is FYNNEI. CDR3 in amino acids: CASPGQGDSLSGNEQFF. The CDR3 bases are TGTGCCTCGCCGGGACAGGGGGACTCCTTATCTGGCAATGAGCAGTTCTTC.

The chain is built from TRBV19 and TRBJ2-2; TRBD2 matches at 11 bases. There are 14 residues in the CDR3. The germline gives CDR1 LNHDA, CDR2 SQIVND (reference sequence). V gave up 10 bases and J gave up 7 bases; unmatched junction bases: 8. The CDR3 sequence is CATIAGGPGGELFF. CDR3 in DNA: TGTGCCACAATAGCGGGAGGGCCGGGCGGGGAGCTGTTTTTT.

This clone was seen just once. This CDR3 is CASSQGGGDTQYF. Here the CDR3 DNA reads TGTGCCAGCAGCCAAGGGGGGGGAGATACGCAGTATTTT. This chain uses TRBV9 with TRBJ2-3; D may be TRBD2 (7 bases). Germline V lookup: CDR1 SGDLS, CDR2 YYNGEE. CDR3 size: 13 residues. Trimming left V 4 bases short and J 5 bases short, with 11 bases between. Full variable domain (rest looked up from reference TRBV9 and TRBJ2-3): DSGVTQTPKHLITATGQRVTLRCSPRSGDLSVYWYQQSLDQGLQFLIQYYNGEERAKGNILERFSAQQFPDLHSELNLSSLELGDSALYFCASSQGGGDTQYFGPGTRLTVL.

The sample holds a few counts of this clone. The CDR3: CASITASGSTDQPQHF. The DNA for the CDR3 is TGTGCCAGCATAACGGCGAGTGGGTCTACAGATCAGCCCCAGCATTTT. The rearrangement joins TRBV11-3 to TRBJ1-5; D is unclear. Trimming cost V 7 bases and J 5 bases, with 21 bases left between them. The CDR3 sequence is 16 residues long. The germline gives CDR1 SGHNT, CDR2 YENEEA.